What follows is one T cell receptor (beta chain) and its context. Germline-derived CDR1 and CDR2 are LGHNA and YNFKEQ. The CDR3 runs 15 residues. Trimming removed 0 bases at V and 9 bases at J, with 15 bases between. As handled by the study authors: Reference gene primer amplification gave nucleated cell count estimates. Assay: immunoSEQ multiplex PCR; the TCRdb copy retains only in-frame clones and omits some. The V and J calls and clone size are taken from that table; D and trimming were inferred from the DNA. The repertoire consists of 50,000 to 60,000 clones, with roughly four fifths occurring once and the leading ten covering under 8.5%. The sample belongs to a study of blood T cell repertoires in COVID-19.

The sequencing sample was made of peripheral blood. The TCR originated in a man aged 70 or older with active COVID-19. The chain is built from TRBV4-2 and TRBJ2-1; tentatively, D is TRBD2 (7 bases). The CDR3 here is CASSQDPSGGREQFF. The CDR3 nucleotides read TGTGCCAGCAGCCAAGATCCCTCCGGGGGGCGTGAGCAGTTCTTC.